The source of this T cell receptor (beta chain) is a study of molecular identifiers for immune sequencing clone quantification (dated by TCRdb to the late 2010s). Study-wide context: For a replicate experiment, the RNA from either about 20,000 or 100,000 naive CD8 T cells was divided into five aliquots, and four of those aliquots went on to sequencing. This methods study used CD8 T cells to benchmark TCR RNA copy counting and molecular-identifier clustering-based TCR repertoire sequencing (MIDCIRS).

Library preparation was by PCR. This sample was sequenced with a NextSeq 500. Bulk TCR libraries were made following a previously described method, with the TCR primers given in Table S5. Total RNA was purified with the Qiagen AllPrep DNA/RNA kit. Reads from multiple sequencing runs of the same library were pooled before analysis. In the authors' own workflow: Reads were retained only if an exact TCR constant sequence was present, and the retained reads were trimmed to 150 nt and grouped according to their 12-nt molecular barcodes. Within each barcode group, reads were sub-clustered at a 15% Levenshtein threshold, and quality-weighted consensus sequences were built per RNA molecule. Non-functional sequences were discarded, and so were lower-count sequences lying one edit away from another sequence. Barcode sub-clusters with fewer than 20% of the maximum read count were removed, based on fitting two negative binomial distributions. The public reads were run again by TCRdb, first through fastp at Q25 and then through MiXCR, and only productive beta chains were kept. Each entry merges the rows of one CDR3 protein and shows their most common DNA and genes. In this record, the V and J calls reflect TCRdb's handling and not the investigators' own analysis. The sample contains 85,000 to 100,000 distinct CDR3 sequences, roughly a quarter of them found a single time. The ten most abundant clones make up 0.85% to 0.95% of the sample.

Naive CD8 T cell libraries were made from 20,000 to 1,000,000 sorted cells using 10%, 30% or 50% of purified RNA. On a BD FACSAria II, naive CD8 T cells were FACS-sorted as CD8+CD4-CCR7+CD45RA+ and collected into RLT Plus buffer. Roughly ten TCR copies' worth of Jurkat RNA were spiked into about 20,000-1,000,000 naive CD8 T cell samples to test detection sensitivity. Enrichment of CD8 T cells was performed with RosetteSep CD8+ T Cell Enrichment Cocktail and Ficoll-Paque, after which ACK red cell lysis was carried out. V sheds 5 bases and J sheds 4 bases, leaving 16 bases between their ends. Looking up the germline V gene yields CDR1 SGHAT and CDR2 FQNNGV. The CDR3 contains 15 residues, cysteine and phenylalanine counted. Only the CDR3 portion is preserved as DNA: 45 bases, with reading frame beginning at the first base. There are many counts of this clonotype. This receptor's antigen is unknown. Qualities for individual bases were not recorded, and no much larger clone is one base off.

Beyond this particular receptor, the publication reports: A single cell's worth of spiked-in Jurkat TCR RNA was reported detectable even among one million naive CD8 T cells. When barcode sub-clustering was omitted, TCR diversity was inflated by chimeric consensus sequences, with chimeras reaching as high as 47%. Identical TCR molecules sharing a barcode could cause highly expanded clone sizes to be underestimated. Modeling estimated about 3.3 recovered TCR RNA copies per cell, compared with about 10 by digital PCR, which implies about 30% capture efficiency. In CMV-specific effector cells, clones with more than 20 RNA copies contained over 99% of molecules, whereas in naive cells such clones contained under 1% of molecules. The naive libraries included spiked-in Jurkat TCR RNA (around nine copies' worth), and this Jurkat TCR RNA is not part of the donor repertoire.

The sequenced sample consisted of naive CD8+ T cells from blood, with Jurkat cell RNA spiked in. Sample cell subset or site, as interpreted from the label and publication: FACS-sorted CD8+CD4-CCR7+CD45RA+ naive T cells. This TCR derives from a human donor in good health. Some libraries in this study had Jurkat cell RNA spiked in. The chain was built from TRBV11-2 and TRBJ2-3; the D gene could be either TRBD1 or TRBD2, each agreeing at 5 bases. The CDR3 protein: CASSGLGHGADTQYF. The sequenced DNA: TGTGCCAGCAGCGGTCTTGGACACGGGGCAGATACGCAGTATTTT. Joined to the reference TRBV11-2 and TRBJ2-3 proteins, this CDR3 gives the full variable domain: EAGVAQSPRYKIIEKRQSVAFWCNPISGHATLYWYQQILGQGPKLLIQFQNNGVVDDSQLPKDRFSAERLKGVDSTLKIQPAKLEDSAVYLCASSGLGHGADTQYFGPGTRLTVL.